This TCR beta chain emerged from a study of CD8+ T cells in alopecia areata. Study at large: Tofacitinib lasted 6 to 18 months, then 6 months off drug.

cDNA serving as the sequencing template came from extracted, reverse transcribed RNA. Here immunoSEQ multiplex PCR was the method, and the copy in TCRdb shows in-frame clones only, minus some. The sample contains about 180,000 clones, less than 75% of which appear only once. The study team obtained lesional scalp punch biopsies and peripheral blood from alopecia areata patients. Study-wide results and caveats: An increase in clonality over normal scalp was evident in lesional scalp, especially alopecia totalis/universalis. Sequencing of scalp tissue also captures the resident alphabeta T cells of normal skin.

Concerning this clone itself: Its antigen is unidentified.

Sequences were derived from CD8+ T cells sorted from blood, sampled at week 0. The TCR comes from a human donor with alopecia areata.

CDR3 protein: CASTDGQGQGDTQYF. The CDR3, as DNA: TGTGCCAGCACCGATGGGCAGGGCCAAGGTGATACGCAGTATTTT. The rearrangement uses TRBV2 and TRBJ2-3; possibly TRBD1 for D (5 bases). Looked up from germline, CDR1 is SNHLY and CDR2 is FYNNEI. The CDR3 contains 15 residues. Trimming removed 7 bases at V and 6 bases at J, with 20 bases between.